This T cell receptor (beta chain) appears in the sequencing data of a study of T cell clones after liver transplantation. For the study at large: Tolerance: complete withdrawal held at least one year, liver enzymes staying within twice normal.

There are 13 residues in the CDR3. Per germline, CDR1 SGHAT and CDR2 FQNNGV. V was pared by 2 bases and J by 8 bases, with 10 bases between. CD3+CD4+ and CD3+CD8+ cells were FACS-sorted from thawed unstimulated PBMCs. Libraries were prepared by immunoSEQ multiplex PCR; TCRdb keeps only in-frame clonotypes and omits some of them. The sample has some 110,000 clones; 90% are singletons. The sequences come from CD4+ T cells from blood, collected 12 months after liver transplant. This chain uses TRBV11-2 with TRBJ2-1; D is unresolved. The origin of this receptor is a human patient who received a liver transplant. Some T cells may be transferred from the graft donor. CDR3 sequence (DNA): TGTGCCAGCAGCTTACGCCTTATCGATGAGCAGTTCTTC. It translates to CASSLRLIDEQFF.